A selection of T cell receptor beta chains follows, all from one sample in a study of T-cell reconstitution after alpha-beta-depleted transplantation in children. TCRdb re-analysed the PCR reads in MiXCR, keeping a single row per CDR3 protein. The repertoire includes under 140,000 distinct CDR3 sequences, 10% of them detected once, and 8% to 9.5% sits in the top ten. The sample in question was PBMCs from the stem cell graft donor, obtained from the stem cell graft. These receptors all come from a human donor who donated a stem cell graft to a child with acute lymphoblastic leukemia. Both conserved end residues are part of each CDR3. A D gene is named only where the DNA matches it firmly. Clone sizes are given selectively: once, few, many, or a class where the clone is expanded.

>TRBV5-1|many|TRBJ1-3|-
CASSLAGAGNTIYF
TGCGCCAGCAGCTTGGCGGGAGCTGGAAACACCATATATTTT
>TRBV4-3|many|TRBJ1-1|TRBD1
CASSQAWGQRAEAFF
TGCGCCAGCAGCCAAGCCTGGGGACAGAGGGCTGAAGCTTTCTTT
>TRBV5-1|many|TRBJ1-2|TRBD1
CASTAGQGDYGYTF
TGCGCCAGCACCGCGGGACAGGGGGACTATGGCTACACCTTC
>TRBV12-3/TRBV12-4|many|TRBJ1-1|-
CASTTSGTWVEAFF
TGTGCCAGCACCACATCTGGGACTTGGGTGGAAGCTTTCTTT
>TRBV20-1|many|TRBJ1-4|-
CSARDLGQSNEKLFF
TGCAGTGCTAGAGATTTAGGGCAGAGCAATGAAAAACTGTTTTTT
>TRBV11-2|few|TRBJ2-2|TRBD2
CASSSGGSSGRAINTGELFF
TGTGCCAGCAGCTCAGGGGGGTCTAGCGGGAGGGCCATAAACACCGGGGAGCTGTTTTTT
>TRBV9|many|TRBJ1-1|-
CASSVGGGGTEAFF
TGTGCCAGCAGCGTAGGGGGGGGTGGCACTGAAGCTTTCTTT
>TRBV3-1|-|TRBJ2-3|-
CASSHDTSWTGTQYF
TGTGCCAGCAGCCACGACACATCTTGGACCGGAACGCAGTATTTT
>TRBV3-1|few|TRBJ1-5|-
CATCPTLGGASNQPQHF
TGTGCCACCTGCCCCACTTTAGGGGGGGCGAGCAATCAGCCCCAGCATTTT
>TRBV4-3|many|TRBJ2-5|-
CASRVWILVTQYF
TGCGCCAGCAGGGTTTGGATTTTGGTGACCCAGTACTTC
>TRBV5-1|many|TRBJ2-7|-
CASSIQAGADEQYF
TGCGCCAGCAGCATCCAGGCGGGGGCGGACGAGCAGTACTTC
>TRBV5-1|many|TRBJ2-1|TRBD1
CASSQRDSSYNEQFF
TGCGCCAGCAGCCAAAGGGACAGCTCCTACAATGAGCAGTTCTTC
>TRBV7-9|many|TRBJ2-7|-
CASSLENFYEQYF
TGTGCCAGCAGCTTAGAGAACTTCTACGAGCAGTACTTC